One sample yielded the 24 T cell receptor beta chains listed below, sequenced in a study of OX40 agonist ivuxolimab in advanced cancers. Data came from immunoSEQ multiplex PCR; TCRdb stores just in-frame clones and leaves some out. The table has about 48,000 clones, around 89% seen once. Material: CD4+ or CD8+ T cells sorted from blood, obtained in a trial of the OX40 agonist ivuxolimab. Every receptor here comes from an adult with an advanced solid tumor such as melanoma, head and neck, liver or kidney cancer.

The chain links TRBV19 to TRBJ2-7; D is possibly TRBD2 (6 bases). The CDR3 runs 17 residues. V gave up 2 bases and J gave up 5 bases, with 22 bases separating them. CDR1 is LNHDA and CDR2 is SQIVND in the germline V gene (reference sequence). Here the CDR3 DNA reads TGTGCCAGTAGTATACTTCTGGGAAGGCCGGGGGTTAACGAGCAGTACTTC. This gives the protein CASSILLGRPGVNEQYF. The full variable domain, with the rest looked up from reference TRBV19 and TRBJ2-7, is DGGITQSPKYLFRKEGQNVTLSCEQNLNHDAMYWYRQDPGQGLRLIYYSQIVNDFQKGDIAEGYSVSREKKESFPLTVTSAQKNPTAFYLCASSILLGRPGVNEQYFGPGTRLTVT.

The chain couples TRBV19 to TRBJ2-7; TRBD2 agrees at 11 bases. This CDR3 spans 15 amino acids. The V gene's germline CDR1 is LNHDA and CDR2 SQIVND (reference sequence). The V and J ends lost 5 bases and 3 bases, in that order; junction bases with no gene match: 6. The CDR3 protein is CASSVLAGGIYEQYF. For the CDR3, the DNA is TGTGCCAGTAGTGTATTAGCGGGAGGGATCTACGAGCAGTACTTC.

This clone was seen just once. The chain joins TRBV10-1 to TRBJ2-5; D is unclear. The CDR3 has 13 residues. The germline gives CDR1 WNHNN, CDR2 SYGVQD (reference sequence). Trimming took off 0 bases at V and 2 bases at J, with 4 bases between the two ends. CDR3 coding DNA: TGCGCCAGCAGTGAGTCGACTCAAGAGACCCAGTACTTC. It yields the protein CASSESTQETQYF.

V and J are TRBV7-9 and TRBJ2-7; D is ambiguous. Trimming took 5 bases from V and 5 from J, leaving 10 bases between them. The CDR3 has 12 amino acids. Germline CDR1 and CDR2: SEHNR and FQNEAQ (reference sequence). CDR3 bases: TGTGCCAGCAGCCGCCTTACAAACGAGCAGTACTTC. This encodes CASSRLTNEQYF.

The chain carries TRBV27 and TRBJ2-7; unclear D gene. Trimming stripped 5 bases from V and 0 bases from J, with 8 bases between. Germline lookup yields CDR1 MNHEY and CDR2 SMNVEV (reference sequence). CDR3 length: 13 amino acids. In DNA form, the CDR3 reads TGTGCCAGCAGTCTCGCCAGCTCCTACGAGCAGTACTTC. Residues: CASSLASSYEQYF.

This chain joins TRBV6-5 and TRBJ1-5; maybe TRBD1 (5 bases). Germline V CDR1 and CDR2: MNHEY, SVGAGI. The CDR3 totals 14 residues. Trimming pared 2 bases from V and 6 bases from J, leaving 11 bases between. CDR3 loop: CASSYDGGTQPQHF. CDR3 nucleotide sequence: TGTGCCAGCAGTTACGACGGGGGTACTCAGCCCCAGCATTTT.

The chain joins TRBV4-1 to TRBJ1-5; D perhaps matches TRBD1 (5 bases). There are 17 residues in the CDR3. The germline V and J ends were trimmed by 0 bases and 5 bases, with 17 bases remaining between them. Germline V gene data show CDR1 as MGHRA and CDR2 as YSYEKL. The CDR3 loop reads CASSQDVAAGGDQPQHF. CDR3 nucleotides: TGCGCCAGCAGCCAAGATGTGGCGGCAGGAGGGGATCAGCCCCAGCATTTT.

This chain connects TRBV18 to TRBJ2-1, with D possibly matching TRBD1 (6 bases). V lost 3 bases, J lost 6 bases, and 21 bases lay in between. CDR3 length equals 17 residues. The germline gives CDR1 KGHSH, CDR2 LQKENI. The CDR3 reads CASSPLGTPINLNEQFF. CDR3 DNA sequence: TGTGCCAGCTCACCCTTGGGGACACCCATTAATCTCAATGAGCAGTTCTTC.

The V gene is TRBV29-1, the J gene TRBJ2-5; D remains ambiguous. In germline, CDR1 is SQVTM, CDR2 ANQGSEA. The V and J ends lost 5 bases and 3 bases respectively, with 10 bases between them. This CDR3 is 12 amino acids long. In nucleotides, the CDR3 is TGCAGCGTTAATTTCATGGAAGAGACCCAGTACTTC. Protein sequence: CSVNFMEETQYF.

V is TRBV27 and J is TRBJ2-1, with TRBD2 identical over 13 bases. Per germline, CDR1 MNHEY and CDR2 SMNVEV (reference sequence). V was clipped by 2 bases and J by 10 bases; unmatched bases: 5. This CDR3 has 15 residues. CDR3 in DNA: TGTGCCAGCAGTTTAGGGACTAGCGGGACGTGGGAGCAGTTCTTC. Its translation: CASSLGTSGTWEQFF.

The V gene is TRBV11-2, the J gene TRBJ2-5; 8 bases agree with TRBD2. Losses at the gene ends were 5 bases for V and 5 bases for J; bases not matched to a gene: 4. The CDR3 length is 13 residues. Germline V CDR1 and CDR2: SGHAT, FQNNGV. The DNA for the CDR3 is TGTGCCAGCAGCGGATCGGGGGGGGAGACCCAGTACTTC. This translates into CASSGSGGETQYF.

J is TRBJ2-1 and V is TRBV29-1; TRBD1 is a possible D gene (6 bases). The germline CDR1 and CDR2 sequences are SQVTM and ANQGSEA. The CDR3 is 16 residues long. V was trimmed by 4 bases and J by 2 bases, leaving 18 bases between them. The CDR3, as DNA: TGCAGCGTTGTGGGGTCGCTCGGGACAACCTACAATGAGCAGTTCTTC. This codes for CSVVGSLGTTYNEQFF.

The chain is built from TRBV27 and TRBJ2-1; D not resolved. The CDR3 is made up of 16 amino acids. Germline-derived CDR1 and CDR2 are MNHEY and SMNVEV (reference sequence). Trimming cost V 0 bases and J 2 bases, with 11 bases left between them. CDR3 in DNA: TGTGCCAGCAGTTTATCCCGATGGATCCCCTACAATGAGCAGTTCTTC. This gives the protein CASSLSRWIPYNEQFF.

The rearrangement links TRBV19 to TRBJ1-5, with D unresolved. Germline V lookup: CDR1 LNHDA, CDR2 SQIVND (reference sequence). Trimming left V 7 bases short and J 6 bases short, with 13 bases between. The CDR3 totals 13 residues. The DNA for the CDR3 is TGTGCCAGTACTGTAGGCAAACTTCAGCCCCAGCATTTT. Protein product: CASTVGKLQPQHF.

The chain is built from TRBV19 and TRBJ1-5, with 10 nucleotides matching TRBD1. Germline loops: CDR1 LNHDA, CDR2 SQIVND (reference sequence). J gave up 4 bases and V 7 bases, and 4 bases lay outside the gene matches. The length of the CDR3 is 14 residues. CDR3 in amino acids: CASTGTGDNQPQHF. The CDR3, as DNA: TGTGCCAGTACCGGGACAGGGGATAATCAGCCCCAGCATTTT.

The rearrangement joins TRBV7-6 to TRBJ2-5; 7 bases line up with TRBD2. Germline V gene data show CDR1 as SGHVS and CDR2 as FNYEAQ. The CDR3 is made up of 16 amino acids. Unmatched junction bases numbered 9, after V lost 3 bases and J lost 2 bases. CDR3 sequence: CASSFVVAGEQETQYF. CDR3 nucleotides: TGTGCCAGCAGCTTTGTAGTAGCGGGTGAACAAGAGACCCAGTACTTC.

This sequence joins TRBV2 and TRBJ1-1; TRBD1 aligns across 7 bases. The germline CDR1 and CDR2 sequences are SNHLY and FYNNEI. Germline trimming cut 4 bases from V and 1 base from J; bases unmatched to any gene: 9. This CDR3 has 16 residues. The DNA for the CDR3 is TGTGCCAGCAGTGTTGCAGGGGGATTGGGGAACACTGAAGCTTTCTTT. It yields the protein CASSVAGGLGNTEAFF.

The rearrangement joins TRBV7-2 to TRBJ2-3; TRBD1 agrees at 11 bases. CDR1 and CDR2 (germline): SGHTA, FQGNSA. Trimming cost V 5 bases and J 6 bases; bases outside gene matches: 10. The CDR3 consists of 16 residues. As DNA, the CDR3 is TGTGCCAGCAGCGATCCCGGGACAGGGGGATGGGATACGCAGTATTTT. Its protein is CASSDPGTGGWDTQYF. The full variable domain, its missing parts supplied by reference TRBV7-2 and TRBJ2-3, is GAGVSQSPSNKVTEKGKDVELRCDPISGHTALYWYRQSLGQGLEFLIYFQGNSAPDKSGLPSDRFSAERTGGSVSTLTIQRTQQEDSAVYLCASSDPGTGGWDTQYFGPGTRLTVL.

The V and J genes are TRBV7-9 and TRBJ2-1; D ambiguous. The CDR3 is 14 amino acids. Germline V gene lookup returns CDR1 SEHNR and CDR2 FQNEAQ (reference sequence). With 2 bases removed from V and 6 bases from J, the gap between germline ends came to 11 bases. Written as DNA, the CDR3 is TGTGCCAGCAGCTTAACCGATCCTCTCAATGAGCAGTTCTTC. Translating it yields CASSLTDPLNEQFF.

J is TRBJ2-3 and V is TRBV5-1, with D uncertain. Trimming cost V 5 bases and J 4 bases, with 17 bases left between them. The CDR3 length is 15 residues. Germline V gene lookup returns CDR1 SGHRS and CDR2 YFSETQ. The CDR3 region has the DNA TGCGCCAGCAGACCGAACCATGGTCCATCAGATACGCAGTATTTT. Protein: CASRPNHGPSDTQYF.

This clone was detected once. The rearrangement links TRBV7-9 to TRBJ1-2; D possibly corresponds to TRBD1 (5 bases). The CDR3 is 15 amino acids. Germline V gives CDR1 SEHNR, CDR2 FQNEAQ (reference sequence). The ends were cut back, 4 bases at V and 0 bases at J, with 12 bases in the middle. The CDR3 bases are TGTGCCAGCAGCTCCCTGGTGGGGGCTAACTATGGCTACACCTTC. It yields the protein CASSSLVGANYGYTF.

The V gene is TRBV11-2, the J gene TRBJ2-7, with a possible D match to TRBD2 (5 bases). Looked up from germline, CDR1 is SGHAT and CDR2 is FQNNGV. The CDR3 sequence is 13 residues long. Deletions cut 6 bases from V and 2 bases from J, with 11 bases between. In nucleotides, the CDR3 is TGTGCCAGCAGTCCGCCGGGGACCTACGAGCAGTACTTC. It codes for CASSPPGTYEQYF.

The rearrangement links TRBV27 to TRBJ2-3; D remains ambiguous. Deletions cut 5 bases from V and 3 bases from J, with 3 bases between. The CDR3 has 11 residues. Germline V gene sequence: CDR1 MNHEY, CDR2 SMNVEV (reference sequence). CDR3 nucleotide sequence: TGTGCCAGCAGTCATACAGATACGCAGTATTTT. Its translation is CASSHTDTQYF.

The genes are TRBV7-9 and TRBJ1-1; a possible D gene is TRBD1 (6 bases). In germline, CDR1 is SEHNR, CDR2 FQNEAQ (reference sequence). Trimming stripped 1 base from V and 3 bases from J, with 18 bases between. There are 17 residues in the CDR3. The CDR3 DNA reads as TGTGCCAGCAGCTTAGGGGGGCTGCCGGGGTTGGACACTGAAGCTTTCTTT. Translating it yields CASSLGGLPGLDTEAFF.